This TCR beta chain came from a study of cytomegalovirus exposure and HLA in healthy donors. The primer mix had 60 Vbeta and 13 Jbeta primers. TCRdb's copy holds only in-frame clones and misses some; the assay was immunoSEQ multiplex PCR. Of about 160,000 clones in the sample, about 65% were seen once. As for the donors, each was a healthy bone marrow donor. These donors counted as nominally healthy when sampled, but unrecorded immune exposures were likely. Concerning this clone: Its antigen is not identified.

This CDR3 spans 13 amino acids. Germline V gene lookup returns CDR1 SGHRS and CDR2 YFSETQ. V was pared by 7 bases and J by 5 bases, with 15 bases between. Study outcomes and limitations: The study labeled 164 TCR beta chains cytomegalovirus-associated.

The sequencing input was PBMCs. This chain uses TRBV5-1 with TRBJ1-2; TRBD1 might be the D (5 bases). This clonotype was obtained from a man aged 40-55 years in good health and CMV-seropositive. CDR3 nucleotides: TGCGCCAGCGCGGCGGGGACCCCTTATGGCTACACCTTC. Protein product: CASAAGTPYGYTF. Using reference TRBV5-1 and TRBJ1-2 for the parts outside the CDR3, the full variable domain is KAGVTQTPRYLIKTRGQQVTLSCSPISGHRSVSWYQQTPGQGLQFLFEYFSETQRNKGNFPGRFSGRQFSNSRSEMNVSTLELGDSALYLCASAAGTPYGYTFGSGTRLTVV.